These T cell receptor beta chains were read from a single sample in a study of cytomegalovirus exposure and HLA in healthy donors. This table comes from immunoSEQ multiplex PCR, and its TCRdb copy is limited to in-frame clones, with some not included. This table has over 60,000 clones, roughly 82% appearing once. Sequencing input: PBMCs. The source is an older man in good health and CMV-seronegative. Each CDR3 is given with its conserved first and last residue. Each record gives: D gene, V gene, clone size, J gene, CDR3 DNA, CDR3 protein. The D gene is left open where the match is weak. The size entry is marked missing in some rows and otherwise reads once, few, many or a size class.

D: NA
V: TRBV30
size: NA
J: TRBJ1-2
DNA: TGTGCCTGTGGGGACTTAAGGGCTCATGGCTACACCTTC
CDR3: CACGDLRAHGYTF

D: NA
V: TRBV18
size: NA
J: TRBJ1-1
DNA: TGTGCCAGCTCACTGGACAGTGGGGCTTTCTTT
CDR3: CASSLDSGAFF

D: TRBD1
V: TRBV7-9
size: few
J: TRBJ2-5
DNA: TGTGCCAGCAGCAGGGACAGGACCCACCAAGAGACCCAGTACTTC
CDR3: CASSRDRTHQETQYF

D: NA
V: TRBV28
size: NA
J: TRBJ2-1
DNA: TGTGCCAGCAGATCCCCGGACAGACATGAGCAGTTCTTC
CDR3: CASRSPDRHEQFF

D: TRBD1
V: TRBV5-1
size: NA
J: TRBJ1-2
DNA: TGCGCCAGCAGCGGGATCGGACAGGCCTATGGCTACACCTTC
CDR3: CASSGIGQAYGYTF

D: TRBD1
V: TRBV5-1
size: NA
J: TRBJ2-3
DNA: TGCGCCAGCAGCTGGGGACAGGGAGGGAAAGATACGCAGTATTTT
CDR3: CASSWGQGGKDTQYF

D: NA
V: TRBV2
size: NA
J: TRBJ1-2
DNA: TGTGCCAGCAGTAGCGGGGCGGGTGGCTACACCTTC
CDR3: CASSSGAGGYTF

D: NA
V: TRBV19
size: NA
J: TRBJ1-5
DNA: TGTGCCAGTAGTGCCCTCGCCGAGGGGCCCCAGCATTTT
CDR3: CASSALAEGPQHF

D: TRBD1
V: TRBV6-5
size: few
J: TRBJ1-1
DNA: TGTGCCAGCAGTCAGGACAGGGGTGTCACTGAAGCTTTCTTT
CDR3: CASSQDRGVTEAFF

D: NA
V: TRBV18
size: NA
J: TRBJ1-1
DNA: TGTGCCAGCTCACCGGGAGGGGCCCGTGAAGCTTTCTTT
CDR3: CASSPGGAREAFF

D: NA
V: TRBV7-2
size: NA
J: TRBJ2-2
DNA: TGTGCCAGCAGCGTTAGGGTTGGAGGAACCGGGGAGCTGTTTTTT
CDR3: CASSVRVGGTGELFF

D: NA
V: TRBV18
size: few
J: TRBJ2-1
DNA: TGTGCCAGCTCACCGGCAACGTACATGTACAATGAGCAGTTCTTC
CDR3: CASSPATYMYNEQFF

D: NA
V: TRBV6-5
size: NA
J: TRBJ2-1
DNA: TGTGCCAGCAGTTACGGACCCCCAGGGGAGCAGTTCTTC
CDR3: CASSYGPPGEQFF

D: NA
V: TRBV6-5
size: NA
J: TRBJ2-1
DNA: TGTGCCAGCAGTTACGAAGGGGCAGCGTACAATGAGCAGTTCTTC
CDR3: CASSYEGAAYNEQFF

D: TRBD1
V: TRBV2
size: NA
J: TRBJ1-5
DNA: TGTGCCAGCAGCCCGGGACAGGGGGTGGGTAGCAATCAGCCCCAGCATTTT
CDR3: CASSPGQGVGSNQPQHF

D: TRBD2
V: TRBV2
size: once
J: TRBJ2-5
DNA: TGTGCCAGCAGTGATGGGTCTAGCGGGGGGCAAGAGACCCAGTACTTC
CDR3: CASSDGSSGGQETQYF

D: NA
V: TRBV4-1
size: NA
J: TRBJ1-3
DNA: TGCGCCAGCAGCCCTCTACAGGGTAGTGGAAACACCATATATTTT
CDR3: CASSPLQGSGNTIYF

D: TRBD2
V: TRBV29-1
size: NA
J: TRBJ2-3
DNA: TGCAGCGTTTTTGGCGGGAGGGTCGCAGATACGCAGTATTTT
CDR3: CSVFGGRVADTQYF

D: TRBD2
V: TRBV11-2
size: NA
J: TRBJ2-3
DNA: TGTGCCAGCACCTTTAGTAGCGGGGGAGGGGATACGCAGTATTTT
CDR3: CASTFSSGGGDTQYF